This T cell receptor beta chain was sequenced during a study of control samples from healthy donors and cancer patients. The germline V and J ends were trimmed by 2 bases and 6 bases, with 5 bases remaining between them. Germline V gene data show CDR1 as KGHSH and CDR2 as LQKENI. This CDR3 contains 12 residues. Sequenced by immunoSEQ multiplex PCR; TCRdb stores in-frame clones only, minus some. The sample has about 130,000 clones; about 94% are singletons. This clone was recorded only once. This receptor was identified in a man aged 55 to 70 with colorectal cancer. The rearrangement uses TRBV18 and TRBJ2-1, with D perhaps being TRBD1 or TRBD2 (5 bases each). The sample consisted of PBMCs. The CDR3 coding sequence is TGTGCCAGCTCACCAGGGGGCAATGAGCAGTTCTTC. Translated, it gives CASSPGGNEQFF.